This paragraph reports one TCR beta chain. The data belong to a study of T cells in Graves' hyperthyroidism and ophthalmopathy. Germline V gene data show CDR1 as SQVTM and CDR2 as ANQGSEA. The length of the CDR3 is 15 residues. J gave up 2 bases and V 6 bases, and 8 bases lay outside the gene matches. Amplification targeted TCR beta CDR3 regions from RNA transcripts. First-round RT-PCR of the TCR CDR3 relied on the HTBI primer set. TCRdb redid the calling of the multiplex PCR reads with MiXCR, one entry per CDR3 protein. This table has around 500,000 distinct CDR3 sequences, around a fifth appearing once.

Specimen: blood. J is TRBJ2-3 and V is TRBV29-1; 10 bases are a match to TRBD2. This clonotype originated in a woman in her 70s with Graves' ophthalmopathy. CDR3 protein: CSVMELAGNTDTQYF. CDR3 nucleotides: TGCAGCGTGATGGAACTAGCGGGAAACACAGATACGCAGTATTTT.